The source of this T cell receptor (beta chain) is a study of blood T cell repertoires in COVID-19. Assay: immunoSEQ multiplex PCR; the TCRdb copy retains only in-frame clones and omits some. This sample yields around 130,000 clones, of which more than 75% are seen a single time; 2% to 2.5% belongs to the top ten. This CDR3 has 15 amino acids. V lost 4 bases to trimming and J lost 3 bases; unmatched junction nucleotides: 4. Germline CDR1 and CDR2: WSHSY and SAAADI. The chain has TRBV10-2 and TRBJ2-1, with 9 bases matching TRBD2. Material: peripheral blood. This receptor was identified in a woman in her forties or fifties with acute or convalescent COVID-19. The CDR3 sequence is CASSVPSGDYNEQFF. CDR3 DNA sequence: TGCGCCAGCAGTGTACCTAGCGGGGACTACAATGAGCAGTTCTTC.